This T cell receptor (beta chain) was sequenced for a study of cytomegalovirus exposure and HLA in healthy donors. Germline V gene data show CDR1 as SGHRS and CDR2 as YFSETQ. The CDR3 runs 15 residues. V lost 0 bases and J 6 bases, leaving 13 bases between the germline ends. The PCR had 60 Vbeta and 13 Jbeta primers. The protocol was immunoSEQ multiplex PCR, while the TCRdb copy is restricted to in-frame clones and leaves out a portion. The top ten hold 0.75% to 0.9% of the sample, which has under 200,000 clones, approximately 78% seen once. Note on this clone: Its antigen is as yet unknown.

Overall study results and limits: There were reportedly fewer N-insertions in an Asian-associated ancestry cluster than the approximately 640-donor mean, in a later analysis. Looking again later, the authors saw that most CMV-associated TCR beta chains seemed HLA-restricted. A later analysis linked a missense variant in DCLRE1C to the trimming of TCR beta V and J genes.

The source is a woman under 30 in good health and CMV-seronegative. The chain is built from TRBV5-1 and TRBJ1-3; no clear D gene. The material sequenced was PBMCs. The CDR3 coding sequence is TGCGCCAGCAGCTTGGACGGACTCCTGGAAAACACCATATATTTT. Its protein product is CASSLDGLLENTIYF.